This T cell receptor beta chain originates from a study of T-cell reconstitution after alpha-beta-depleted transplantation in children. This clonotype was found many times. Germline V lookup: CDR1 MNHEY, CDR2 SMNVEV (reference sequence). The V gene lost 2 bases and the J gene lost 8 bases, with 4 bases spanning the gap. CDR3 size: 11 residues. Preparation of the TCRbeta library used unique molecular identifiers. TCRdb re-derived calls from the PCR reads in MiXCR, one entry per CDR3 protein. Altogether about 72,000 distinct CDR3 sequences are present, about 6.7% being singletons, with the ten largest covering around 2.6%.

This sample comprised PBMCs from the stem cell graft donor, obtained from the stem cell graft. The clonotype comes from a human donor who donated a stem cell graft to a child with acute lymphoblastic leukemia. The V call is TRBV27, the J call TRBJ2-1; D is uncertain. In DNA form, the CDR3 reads TGTGCCAGCAGTTTAAGAGATGAGCAGTTCTTC. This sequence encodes CASSLRDEQFF.